Presented here are 22 T cell receptor beta chains from one specimen sequenced in a study of T cell responses to AZD1222 COVID-19 vaccine (dated by TCRdb to 2020 to 2023). The library was produced with the immunoSEQ multiplex PCR assay. TCRdb limited this immuneACCESS table to in-frame rearrangements with V and J called. A share of clones is missing; checked studies link under half to unresolved V genes, and the rest is unexplained. This sample lists over 100,000 clones; over 80% were detected once. The ten largest clones take up over 6.5% of the sample. Interpreted using the paper, the time point label stands for: baseline before first vaccination. Material: peripheral blood, obtained on day 0 of AZD1222 vaccination. The receptors stem from an adult in good health.

The chain employs TRBV7-9 and TRBJ1-1; D is unclear. Per the germline V gene, CDR1 is SEHNR and CDR2 is FQNEAQ (reference sequence). This CDR3 has 13 amino acids. Trimming stripped 4 bases from V and 1 base from J, with 7 bases between. The CDR3 sequence: CASSSDKNTEAFF. The CDR3 DNA reads as TGTGCCAGCAGCTCCGACAAGAACACTGAAGCTTTCTTT.

The V and J genes are TRBV7-2 and TRBJ2-1, with 9 bases aligning to TRBD2. Germline V gene sequence: CDR1 SGHTA, CDR2 FQGNSA. There are 17 residues in the CDR3. The J segment lost 2 bases and the V segment lost 4 bases, leaving 9 bases of the junction unmatched. The CDR3 region is CASSSSSGRFAYNEQFF. Here the CDR3 DNA reads TGTGCCAGCAGCTCTTCGAGCGGGAGGTTCGCCTACAATGAGCAGTTCTTC.

This sequence joins TRBV19 and TRBJ1-1; 7 bases are a match to TRBD1. V lost 6 bases, J lost 4 bases, and 8 bases stayed unmatched. Germline V CDR1 and CDR2: LNHDA, SQIVND (reference sequence). This CDR3 has 14 amino acids. In DNA, the CDR3 is TGTGCCAGTAGCAGACAGGGAGGGGTCACTGAAGCTTTCTTT. This sequence encodes CASSRQGGVTEAFF.

This rearrangement joins TRBV28 to TRBJ1-4; the D gene is possibly TRBD1 (6 bases). V was shortened by 6 bases and J by 7 bases, with 18 bases between the two germline ends. This CDR3 contains 15 residues. CDR1 MDHEN and CDR2 SYDVKM come from the germline V gene. This chain's CDR3 is CASRSQGGAGEKLFF. CDR3 DNA sequence: TGTGCCAGCAGATCTCAAGGGGGGGCTGGTGAAAAACTGTTTTTT.

This clone was picked up one time. V gene TRBV2 combines with J gene TRBJ2-7; D may be TRBD1 (6 bases). The CDR3 extends over 15 amino acids. Germline V gene lookup returns CDR1 SNHLY and CDR2 FYNNEI. Between the trimmed V and J ends, which lost 2 bases and 3 bases, there was a span of 14 bases. Here the CDR3 reads CASSEKVGTLYEQYF. The CDR3 DNA is TGTGCCAGCAGTGAAAAAGTCGGGACACTCTACGAGCAGTACTTC.

The rearrangement links TRBV7-2 to TRBJ2-7; 7 bases agree with TRBD1. This CDR3 contains 14 residues. Germline CDR1 reads SGHTA; CDR2 reads FQGNSA. The V segment lost 4 bases and the J segment 2 bases; nucleotides outside the gene matches: 5. The CDR3 region has the DNA TGTGCCAGCAGCTCGAAGGGGGCGGCCTACGAGCAGTACTTC. Encoded protein: CASSSKGAAYEQYF.

This sequence joins TRBV28 and TRBJ2-1; tentative D call: TRBD1 (6 bases). The V end lost 5 bases, the J end lost 12 bases, and 20 bases lay between the germline ends. Germline CDR1 reads MDHEN; CDR2 reads SYDVKM. The CDR3 extends over 14 amino acids. CDR3 residues: CASSTLIRGLGQFF. The CDR3 DNA reads TGTGCCAGCAGTACTCTTATCAGGGGATTGGGGCAGTTCTTC. The complete variable domain, with remaining parts taken from reference TRBV28 and TRBJ2-1, reads DVKVTQSSRYLVKRTGEKVFLECVQDMDHENMFWYRQDPGLGLRLIYFSYDVKMKEKGDIPEGYSVSREKKERFSLILESASTNQTSMYLCASSTLIRGLGQFFGPGTRLTVL.

This chain uses TRBV9 with TRBJ1-6; 7 bases map to TRBD1. The CDR3 covers 16 residues. V dropped 4 bases and J dropped 7; count of bases not matched to a gene: 11. CDR1 and CDR2 from the germline V gene are SGDLS and YYNGEE. The CDR3 DNA sequence: TGTGCCAGCAGCTCGACAGGGCTCGGTGGGAATTCACCCCTCCACTTT. Protein: CASSSTGLGGNSPLHF.

This chain links TRBV5-1 with TRBJ1-2, with 12 positions matching TRBD1. Germline CDR1 is SGHRS and CDR2 is YFSETQ. The CDR3 is made up of 15 amino acids. Trimming removed 4 bases from V and 8 bases from J; junction bases left unmatched: 9. In nucleotides, the CDR3 is TGCGCCAGCAGCAGACTGGGACAGGGGGCCGAGGGCTACACCTTC. Amino acid sequence: CASSRLGQGAEGYTF.

The chain is built from TRBV30 and TRBJ1-5; the D is unclear. The V and J ends lost 3 bases and 2 bases respectively, with 5 bases between them. CDR3 length: 12 residues. Germline assignment: CDR1 GTSNPN and CDR2 SVGIG (reference sequence). The CDR3 region is CAWSPRNQPQHF. The CDR3 DNA is TGTGCCTGGAGCCCTCGCAATCAGCCCCAGCATTTT.

This clone came up many times. Distinct nucleotide sequences in the sample also encode this CDR3. V is TRBV19 and J is TRBJ1-5; the match to TRBD1 covers 9 bases. The V gene end was trimmed by 6 bases and the J gene end by 2 bases; junction bases not matched to a gene: 5. Germline CDR1 is LNHDA and CDR2 is SQIVND (reference sequence). The CDR3 loop spans 15 amino acids. The CDR3 here is CASRGGQGGNQPQHF. The CDR3 bases are TGTGCCAGTAGAGGGGGACAGGGTGGCAATCAGCCCCAGCATTTT.

This clone was observed a handful of times. The rearrangement joins TRBV4-2 to TRBJ1-3; TRBD1 might be the D (5 bases). Germline CDR1 and CDR2: LGHNA and YNFKEQ. There are 18 residues in the CDR3. V lost 0 bases and J lost 0, with 15 bases in between. Here the CDR3 DNA reads TGTGCCAGCAGCCAAGAGAGGGCAAGGGACTACTCTGGAAACACCATATATTTT. Translation: CASSQERARDYSGNTIYF.

The chain has TRBV4-3 and TRBJ2-5; 7 bases map to TRBD2. The CDR3 has 15 residues. In germline, CDR1 is LGHNA, CDR2 YSLEER. The V segment lost 1 base and the J segment 2 bases; nucleotides outside the gene matches: 4. DNA of the CDR3: TGCGCCAGCAGCCAAGGGTTGCGGGGGCAAGAGACCCAGTACTTC. It yields the protein CASSQGLRGQETQYF.

The chain combines TRBV2 with TRBJ2-5; D possibly corresponds to TRBD1 (5 bases). There are 13 residues in the CDR3. V was shortened by 3 bases and J by 4 bases, with 9 bases between the two germline ends. Germline CDR1 and CDR2: SNHLY and FYNNEI. The CDR3 protein is CASSDTGTETQYF. The CDR3 DNA reads as TGTGCCAGCAGTGATACAGGAACAGAGACCCAGTACTTC. The variable domain in full, completed from reference TRBV2 and TRBJ2-5, reads EPEVTQTPSHQVTQMGQEVILRCVPISNHLYFYWYRQILGQKVEFLVSFYNNEISEKSEIFDDQFSVERPDGSNFTLKIRSTKLEDSAMYFCASSDTGTETQYFGPGTRLLVL.

The chain employs TRBV24-1 and TRBJ2-1; D might be TRBD1 (7 bases). Germline CDR1 KGHDR, CDR2 SFDVKD. The V gene lost 3 bases and the J gene lost 6 bases, with 11 bases spanning the gap. CDR3 length: 14 residues. The CDR3 sequence: CATSDLRDSNEQFF. The DNA for the CDR3 is TGTGCCACCAGTGATCTGCGGGACAGCAATGAGCAGTTCTTC.

The chain employs TRBV19 and TRBJ1-2, with 10 bases fitting TRBD1. From germline, CDR1 is LNHDA and CDR2 SQIVND (reference sequence). The CDR3 loop spans 15 amino acids. V trimming: 5 bases; J trimming: 4 bases; junction bases outside the gene matches: 7. The CDR3 spells CASSLRDRGLYGYTF. The CDR3 coding sequence is TGTGCCAGTAGTCTTAGGGACAGGGGTCTCTATGGCTACACCTTC.

The chain carries TRBV4-3 and TRBJ1-2; D unclear. V lost 2 bases to trimming and J lost 4 bases, with 14 bases between them. The CDR3 is 15 residues long. Germline CDR1 reads LGHNA; CDR2 reads YSLEER. CDR3 protein: CASSQTSAITYGYTF. The CDR3 DNA reads as TGCGCCAGCAGCCAAACCTCCGCTATCACCTATGGCTACACCTTC.

This clone occurred a few times. V and J are TRBV11-2 and TRBJ2-2; 9 bases map to TRBD2. Germline V gene sequence: CDR1 SGHAT, CDR2 FQNNGV. This CDR3 is 17 amino acids long. Trimming removed 4 bases from V and 1 base from J; junction bases left unmatched: 7. CDR3 in DNA: TGTGCCAGCAGCTCCCAAAGACTAGCGGAGAACACCGGGGAGCTGTTTTTT. Its translation: CASSSQRLAENTGELFF.

This sequence joins TRBV7-2 and TRBJ1-3; 9 bases agree with TRBD1. Germline trimming cut 7 bases from V and 7 bases from J; bases unmatched to any gene: 8. This CDR3 contains 14 residues. CDR1 is SGHTA, CDR2 FQGNSA, per germline. This chain's CDR3 is CASNTAGQGNTIYF. The CDR3 bases are TGTGCCAGCAACACCGCTGGACAGGGGAACACCATATATTTT. The variable domain in full, completed from reference TRBV7-2 and TRBJ1-3, reads GAGVSQSPSNKVTEKGKDVELRCDPISGHTALYWYRQSLGQGLEFLIYFQGNSAPDKSGLPSDRFSAERTGGSVSTLTIQRTQQEDSAVYLCASNTAGQGNTIYFGEGSWLTVV.

This chain uses TRBV19 with TRBJ2-1, with D possibly called TRBD1 or TRBD2 (5 bases each). Between the trimmed V and J ends, which lost 2 bases and 2 bases, there was a span of 13 bases. Germline CDR1 is LNHDA and CDR2 is SQIVND (reference sequence). The CDR3 has 16 amino acids. In DNA form, the CDR3 reads TGTGCCAGTAGTATAAGGGGAACGGGGCCCTACAATGAGCAGTTCTTC. Encoded protein: CASSIRGTGPYNEQFF.

This clone appeared a few times. V is TRBV28 and J is TRBJ1-2, with 10 bases that match TRBD1. Germline-derived CDR1 and CDR2 are MDHEN and SYDVKM. V lost 6 bases to trimming and J lost 3 bases; unmatched junction nucleotides: 13. The CDR3 length is 17 residues. The CDR3 DNA sequence: TGTGCCAGCAGCGAGGTGGTGCGGGACAGGGGCGACTATGGCTACACCTTC. Protein: CASSEVVRDRGDYGYTF.

The V and J genes are TRBV19 and TRBJ2-7; D tentatively reads TRBD1 or TRBD2 (5 bases each). The CDR3 totals 14 residues. Germline V gives CDR1 LNHDA, CDR2 SQIVND (reference sequence). With 5 bases removed from V and 1 base from J, the gap between germline ends came to 12 bases. The CDR3 here is CASSSPGRSYEQYF. CDR3 DNA: TGTGCCAGTAGTTCTCCGGGACGATCCTACGAGCAGTACTTC.